The 3 T cell receptor beta chains below were found in one sample sequenced in a study of CD8 T cells in Susac syndrome. RNA totalling about 0.45 to 1 ug underwent reverse transcription with random hexamers. TCRdb analysed the immunoSEQ multiplex PCR reads with MiXCR anew, one entry per CDR3 protein. The sample lists some 260,000 distinct CDR3 sequences, approximately 85% occurring once. Source material: CD8+ T cells from PBMCs. Receptor source: a human donor with multiple sclerosis.

The J gene is TRBJ2-1, the V gene TRBV11-2, with TRBD2 matching 7 bases. Trimming at V came to 6 bases and at J to 2 bases, leaving 10 bases not matched to a gene. The CDR3 sequence is 16 residues long. Germline lookup yields CDR1 SGHAT and CDR2 FQNNGV. CDR3 in DNA: TGTGCCAGCAGTTTCAGTAGGCTAGCGGCCTACAATGAGCAGTTCTTC. This codes for CASSFSRLAAYNEQFF.

The count of this clonotype is one. The gene calls are TRBV5-5 and TRBJ2-3; 10 bases agree with TRBD2. Germline CDR1 SGHKS, CDR2 YYEKEE (reference sequence). This CDR3 contains 16 residues. V dropped 7 bases and J dropped 4; count of bases not matched to a gene: 12. As DNA, the CDR3 is TGTGCCAGCTCCCCCGGAGCTAGCGGGAGAGCAGATACGCAGTATTTT. Translation: CASSPGASGRADTQYF.

The chain couples TRBV6-6 to TRBJ2-1, with D tentatively TRBD2 (5 bases). Looked up from germline, CDR1 is MNHNY and CDR2 is SVGAGI (reference sequence). V shed 2 bases and J shed 5 bases, with 7 bases lying between them. The CDR3 runs 13 residues. Here the CDR3 reads CASSYGSNNEQFF. CDR3 coding DNA: TGTGCCAGCAGTTACGGGAGTAACAATGAGCAGTTCTTC.